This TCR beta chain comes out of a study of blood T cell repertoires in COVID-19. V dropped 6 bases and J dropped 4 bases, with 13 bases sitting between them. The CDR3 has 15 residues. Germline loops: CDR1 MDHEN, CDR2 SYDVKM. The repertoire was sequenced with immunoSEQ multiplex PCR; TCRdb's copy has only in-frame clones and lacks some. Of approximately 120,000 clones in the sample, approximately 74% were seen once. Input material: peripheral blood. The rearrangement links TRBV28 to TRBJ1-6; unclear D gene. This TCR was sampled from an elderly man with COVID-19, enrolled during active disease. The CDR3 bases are TGTGCCAGCAGCCCGGCGGGCCAATATAATTCACCCCTCCACTTT. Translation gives CASSPAGQYNSPLHF.